Each of the 5 T cell receptor beta chains below was sequenced from the same sample in a study of graft-versus-host responses after intestinal transplantation. Assay: immunoSEQ multiplex PCR; the TCRdb copy retains only in-frame clones and omits some. The data hold 70,000 to 95,000 clones, with approximately 92% observed a single time. Their recognized antigens are unknown. Here the sequenced sample was unstimulated CD8+ T cells sorted from spleen or lymph node cells, taken before transplant. The receptors come from a human donor who was the organ donor for an intestinal transplant.

This chain connects TRBV4-1 to TRBJ1-1, with a tentative D call TRBD1 (5 bases). Germline V CDR1 and CDR2: MGHRA, YSYEKL. There are 15 residues in the CDR3. V was pared by 0 bases and J by 5 bases, with 13 bases between. The CDR3, as DNA: TGCGCCAGCAGCCAAGATAAAGGGGAGGGGACTGAAGCTTTCTTT. Translated, it gives CASSQDKGEGTEAFF.

This clone appeared once. The chain uses TRBV6-1 and TRBJ2-7, with D tentatively TRBD2 (5 bases). The germline gives CDR1 MNHNS, CDR2 SASEGT. The CDR3 is made up of 16 amino acids. The ends were cut back, 4 bases at V and 2 bases at J, with 18 bases in the middle. Here the CDR3 DNA reads TGTGCCAGCAGTGGGAGCGGTATGATAGAGACCTACGAGCAGTACTTC. Translating gives CASSGSGMIETYEQYF.

The chain employs TRBV4-1 and TRBJ1-1; a weak D match, TRBD1 (6 bases). Per the germline V gene, CDR1 is MGHRA and CDR2 is YSYEKL. CDR3 size: 15 residues. Trimming removed 6 bases from V and 3 bases from J, with 17 bases in between. The CDR3 DNA sequence: TGCGCCAGCAGACGGACTGGGGGCTGGGACACTGAAGCTTTCTTT. This translates into CASRRTGGWDTEAFF.

The chain employs TRBV27 and TRBJ1-5; the D gene is possibly TRBD1 (6 bases). The CDR3 runs 14 residues. Trimming pared 1 base from V and 6 bases from J, leaving 10 bases between. Germline CDR1 is MNHEY and CDR2 is SMNVEV (reference sequence). CDR3 DNA: TGTGCCAGCAGTTTATACAGGGTAGGTCAGCCCCAGCATTTT. Translated, it gives CASSLYRVGQPQHF.

The J gene is TRBJ2-1, the V gene TRBV27; D gene ambiguous. This CDR3 region has 14 residues. From germline, CDR1 is MNHEY and CDR2 SMNVEV (reference sequence). Between the trimmed V and J ends, which lost 8 bases and 0 bases, there was a span of 11 bases. CDR3: CASGRRVSYNEQFF. The CDR3 coding sequence is TGTGCCAGCGGTCGACGGGTCTCCTACAATGAGCAGTTCTTC.